This TCR beta chain came from a study of blood T cell repertoires in COVID-19. The wider study: Italy, Spain and the United States were the sources of the convalescent and acute COVID-19 samples. T cells, B-cell-depleted T cells, or PBMCs supplied cDNA or gDNA.

Trimming shortened V by 0 bases and J by 4 bases, and 10 bases separated the two germline ends. Per the germline V gene, CDR1 is SGHRS and CDR2 is YFSETQ. The CDR3 runs to 14 residues. Per the original data handling: Amplification from reference gene primers served as the basis for estimated nucleated cell counts. Sequencing was performed with immunoSEQ multiplex PCR; in TCRdb, only in-frame clones are kept and a portion is missing. V, J and clone size are taken as reported in that table, and D and trimming were inferred from the DNA itself. The sample records some 46,000 clones, approximately 88% being singletons.

This chain links TRBV5-1 with TRBJ1-2; TRBD1 might be the D (5 bases). Sequencing was done on a sample of peripheral blood. The TCR originated in a man aged 50-60 years with acute or convalescent COVID-19. CDR3 sequence reads: CASSLAEGVYGYTF. CDR3 bases: TGCGCCAGCAGCTTGGCCGAAGGGGTCTATGGCTACACCTTC.